This entry concerns a single T cell receptor (beta chain). Unique molecular identifiers were present on the cDNA, and a universal primer site came from template switching. TCRdb re-called the 5' RACE reads with MiXCR, one entry per CDR3 protein. The table lists about 520,000 distinct CDR3 sequences, around 20% of them singletons, with around 0.9% in the top ten. The record originates from a study of identical twins. Unmatched junction bases numbered 7, after V lost 4 bases and J lost 7 bases. The germline V gene has CDR1 SEHNR and CDR2 FQNEAQ (reference sequence). This CDR3 spans 15 amino acids. This sample also appeared in a second study, on T cells expressing NK-cell markers. That report notes: The study found these clonotypes also leading the CD3+CD56-NKG2C+ fraction in a handful of donors.

Sequenced input: CD4+ T cells sorted from blood. This sequence was found in a woman aged 18-30 years in good health. The chain employs TRBV7-9 and TRBJ2-4; 10 bases are shared with TRBD1. CDR3 amino acids: CASSWTQGQGNIQYF. The DNA for the CDR3 is TGTGCCAGCAGCTGGACCCAGGGACAGGGGAACATTCAGTACTTC. Full variable domain (missing parts from reference TRBV7-9 and TRBJ2-4): DTGVSQNPRHKITKRGQNVTFRCDPISEHNRLYWYRQTLGQGPEFLTYFQNEAQLEKSRLLSDRFSAERPKGSFSTLEIQRTEQGDSAMYLCASSWTQGQGNIQYFGAGTRLSVL.